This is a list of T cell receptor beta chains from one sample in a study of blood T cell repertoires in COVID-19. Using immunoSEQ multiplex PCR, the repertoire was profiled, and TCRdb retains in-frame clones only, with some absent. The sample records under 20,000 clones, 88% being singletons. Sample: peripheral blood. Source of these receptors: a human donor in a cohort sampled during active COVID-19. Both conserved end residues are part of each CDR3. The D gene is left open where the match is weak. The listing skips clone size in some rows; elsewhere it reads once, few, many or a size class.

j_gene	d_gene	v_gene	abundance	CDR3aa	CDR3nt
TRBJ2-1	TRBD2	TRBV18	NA	CASSPRLAGEQFF	TGTGCCAGCTCACCCCGACTAGCCGGTGAGCAGTTCTTC
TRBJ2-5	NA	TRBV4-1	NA	CASRQSPAETQYF	TGCGCCAGCAGACAGTCTCCCGCCGAGACCCAGTACTTC
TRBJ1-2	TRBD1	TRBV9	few	CASSVGQGAGYGYTF	TGTGCCAGCAGCGTAGGGCAGGGGGCAGGCTATGGCTACACCTTC
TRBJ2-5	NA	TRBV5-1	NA	CASSLAIVAMLGQKETQYF	TGCGCCAGCAGCTTGGCGATAGTGGCGATGCTTGGGCAGAAAGAGACCCAGTACTTC
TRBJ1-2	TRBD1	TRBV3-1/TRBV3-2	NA	CASSQGQGPYGYTF	TGTGCCAGCAGCCAAGGACAGGGCCCCTATGGCTACACCTTC
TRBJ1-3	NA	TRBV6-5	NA	CASSLGAPSGNTIYF	TGTGCCAGCAGTCTTGGGGCGCCTTCTGGAAACACCATATATTTT
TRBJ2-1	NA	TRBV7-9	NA	CASSLARFGPGDNEQFF	TGTGCCAGCAGCTTAGCGCGTTTTGGCCCCGGGGACAATGAGCAGTTCTTC
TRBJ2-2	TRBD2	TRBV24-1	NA	CATSGTRDTGELFF	TGTGCCACCTCCGGGACTAGAGACACCGGGGAGCTGTTTTTT
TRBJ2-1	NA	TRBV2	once	CASSDLNSGEQFF	TGTGCCAGCAGTGACCTAAATAGCGGTGAGCAGTTCTTC
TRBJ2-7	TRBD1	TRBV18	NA	CASSAKLTGAAYEQYF	TGTGCCAGCTCGGCGAAGCTGACAGGGGCCGCCTACGAGCAGTACTTC
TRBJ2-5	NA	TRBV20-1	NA	CSARRETQYF	TGCAGTGCTAGACGAGAGACCCAGTACTTC
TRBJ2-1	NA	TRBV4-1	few	CASSQGPSAASYNEQFF	TGCGCCAGCAGCCAAGGGCCCAGCGCAGCCTCCTACAATGAGCAGTTCTTC
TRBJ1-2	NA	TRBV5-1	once	CASTLGGQRGYTF	TGCGCCAGCACCCTCGGGGGTCAGCGTGGCTACACCTTC
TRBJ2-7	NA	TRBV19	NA	CASTSGPAGEQYF	NA
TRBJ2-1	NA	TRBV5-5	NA	CASSPGVSAYNEQFF	TGTGCCAGCAGCCCGGGAGTCTCCGCCTACAATGAGCAGTTCTTC
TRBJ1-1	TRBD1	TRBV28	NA	CASTSGVQGEAFF	TGTGCCAGCACCTCAGGCGTACAGGGGGAAGCTTTCTTT
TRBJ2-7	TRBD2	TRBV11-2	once	CASRWLAGGYEQYF	TGTGCCAGCAGGTGGCTAGCGGGAGGGTACGAGCAGTACTTC
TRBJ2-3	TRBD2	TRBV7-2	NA	CASSSLRTSGTDTQYF	TGTGCCAGCAGCTCCCTCCGGACTAGCGGCACAGATACGCAGTATTTT
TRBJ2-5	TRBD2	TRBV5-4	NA	CASSLVSGRETQYF	TGTGCCAGCAGCTTGGTTAGCGGGAGAGAGACCCAGTACTTC
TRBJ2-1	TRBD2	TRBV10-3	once	CAITPTSGRVDEQFF	TGTGCCATCACCCCGACTAGCGGGAGGGTGGATGAGCAGTTCTTC
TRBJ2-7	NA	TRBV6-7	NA	CATPRHEQYF	TGTGCCACCCCGCGCCACGAGCAGTACTTC
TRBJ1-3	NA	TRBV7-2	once	CASSLGGAAGNTIYF	TGTGCCAGCAGCTTAGGAGGCGCCGCCGGAAACACCATATATTTT
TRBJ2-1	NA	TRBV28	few	CASSLGPDTPSSYNEQFF	TGTGCCAGCAGTTTAGGTCCGGACACCCCGAGCTCCTACAATGAGCAGTTCTTC
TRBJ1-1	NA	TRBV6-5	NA	CASSYSTPNTEAFF	TGTGCCAGCAGTTACTCTACACCAAACACTGAAGCTTTCTTT
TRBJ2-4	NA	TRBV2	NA	CASSRDRQENIQYF	TGTGCCAGCAGCAGAGACCGTCAGGAAAACATTCAGTACTTC
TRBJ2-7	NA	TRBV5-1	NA	CASSISPSVYEQYF	TGCGCCAGCAGCATCTCGCCTAGCGTATACGAGCAGTACTTC
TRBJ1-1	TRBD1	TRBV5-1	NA	CASGQASENTEAFF	TGCGCCAGCGGACAGGCCTCGGAAAACACTGAAGCTTTCTTT
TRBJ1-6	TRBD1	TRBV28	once	CASSLQPHRTGGNSPLHF	TGTGCCAGCAGTTTACAGCCCCACCGGACAGGGGGTAATTCACCCCTCCACTTT
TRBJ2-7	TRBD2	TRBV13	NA	CASSFPAGGPPNEQYF	TGTGCCAGCAGCTTCCCAGCGGGAGGGCCTCCTAACGAGCAGTACTTC
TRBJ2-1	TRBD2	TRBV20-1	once	CSASPLAGVDEQFF	TGCAGTGCTAGTCCGCTAGCGGGAGTGGATGAGCAGTTCTTC
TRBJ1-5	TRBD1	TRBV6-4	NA	CASPYPQGAGQPQHF	TGTGCCAGCCCCTATCCACAGGGGGCAGGGCAGCCCCAGCATTTT
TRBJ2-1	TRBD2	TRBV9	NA	CASSVVTSGSEQFF	TGTGCCAGCAGCGTAGTGACTAGCGGGAGTGAGCAGTTCTTC
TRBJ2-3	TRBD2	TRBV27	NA	CASRTILLAGGTDTQYF	TGTGCCAGCAGGACAATCTTACTAGCGGGAGGGACAGATACGCAGTATTTT
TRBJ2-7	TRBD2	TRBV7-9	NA	CASDRGAYEQYF	TGTGCCAGCGACCGGGGGGCCTACGAGCAGTACTTC
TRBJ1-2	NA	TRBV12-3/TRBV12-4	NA	CASSYGNYGYTF	TGTGCCAGCAGTTACGGGAACTATGGCTACACCTTC
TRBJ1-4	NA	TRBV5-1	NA	CASSLSFRTNEKLFF	TGCGCCAGCAGCCTCTCGTTCCGGACTAATGAAAAACTGTTTTTT
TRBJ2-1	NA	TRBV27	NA	CASKKAPDFAFNEQFF	TGTGCCAGCAAAAAGGCACCGGACTTCGCTTTCAATGAGCAGTTCTTC
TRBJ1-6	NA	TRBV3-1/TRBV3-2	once	CASSPRGFSYNSPLHF	TGTGCCAGCAGCCCCCGGGGGTTCTCCTATAATTCACCCCTCCACTTT
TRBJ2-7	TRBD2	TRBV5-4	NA	CASSLSLGLAGRSYEQYF	TGTGCCAGCAGCTTGAGTTTGGGACTAGCGGGCCGCTCCTACGAGCAGTACTTC
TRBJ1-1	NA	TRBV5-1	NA	CASSPQGGAPEAFF	TGCGCCAGCAGCCCGCAGGGTGGAGCACCTGAAGCTTTCTTT
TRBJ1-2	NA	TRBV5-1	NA	CASSFGRFGYTF	TGCGCCAGCAGCTTCGGTCGGTTTGGCTACACCTTC
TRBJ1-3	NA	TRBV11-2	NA	CASSLDPTGNTIYF	TGTGCCAGCAGCTTAGATCCCACTGGAAACACCATATATTTT
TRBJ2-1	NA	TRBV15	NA	CATSRGGQVKEQFF	TGTGCCACCAGCAGAGGGGGGCAGGTTAAAGAGCAGTTCTTC
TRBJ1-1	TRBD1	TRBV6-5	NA	CASSYLLQGLNTEAFF	TGTGCCAGCAGTTACTTATTACAGGGGTTGAACACTGAAGCTTTCTTT
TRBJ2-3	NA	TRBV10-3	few	CAISVDRRADTQYF	TGTGCCATCAGTGTCGACAGGAGAGCAGATACGCAGTATTTT
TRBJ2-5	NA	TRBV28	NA	CASSLWAGEQETQYF	TGTGCCAGCAGTTTATGGGCAGGGGAGCAAGAGACCCAGTACTTC
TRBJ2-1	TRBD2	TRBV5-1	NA	CASSPGLAGANEQFF	TGCGCCAGCAGCCCGGGACTAGCGGGAGCAAATGAGCAGTTCTTC
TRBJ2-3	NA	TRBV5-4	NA	CASSLELDTQYF	TGTGCCAGCAGCTTAGAGTTGGATACGCAGTATTTT
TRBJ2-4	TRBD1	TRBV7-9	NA	CASSSTGVGIQYF	TGTGCCAGCAGCTCAACAGGGGTTGGAATTCAGTACTTC
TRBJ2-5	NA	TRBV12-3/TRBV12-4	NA	CASTRDIRETQYF	TGTGCCAGCACCCGGGACATTCGGGAGACCCAGTACTTC
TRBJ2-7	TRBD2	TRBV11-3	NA	CASSLGSGGYEQYF	TGTGCCAGCAGCTTAGGGTCGGGGGGTTACGAGCAGTACTTC
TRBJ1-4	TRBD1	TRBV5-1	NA	CASSLAGQGNEKLFF	TGCGCCAGCAGCTTGGCCGGACAGGGGAATGAAAAACTGTTTTTT
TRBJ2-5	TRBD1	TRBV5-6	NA	CASSWGQGVFPQYF	TGTGCCAGCAGCTGGGGACAGGGGGTTTTCCCCCAGTACTTC